A single sample gave rise to the 27 T cell receptor beta chains below, sequenced in a study of a mutant IDH1 vaccine in newly diagnosed glioma. Time point defined: baseline, week 1 (first vaccination visit). Treatment here: pre-vaccination baseline after standard-of-care therapy. TCRdb's copy holds only in-frame clones and misses some; the assay was immunoSEQ multiplex PCR. The sample yields about 50,000 clones, roughly 90% seen once. The sequencing here drew on PBMCs, taken from a glioma patient treated with radiotherapy, temozolomide or both. The receptors were gathered from a man aged 40-49 years with glioma.

The CDR3 bases are TGTGCCAGCAGCTTATCGGGACAGGGGTTGGTTCAGCCCCAGCATTTT. It translates to CASSLSGQGLVQPQHF. This chain connects TRBV7-9 to TRBJ1-5, with 10 bases fitting TRBD1. CDR1 and CDR2 (germline): SEHNR, FQNEAQ (reference sequence). Unmatched junction bases numbered 7, after V lost 2 bases and J lost 6 bases. The CDR3 runs to 16 residues.

The chain uses TRBV7-2 and TRBJ2-7; a possible D gene is TRBD2 (6 bases). The V and J ends lost 7 bases and 0 bases respectively, with 16 bases between them. CDR3 size: 15 residues. Germline V gene lookup returns CDR1 SGHTA and CDR2 FQGNSA. CDR3 sequence reads: CASTQDGGFSYEQYF. The CDR3, as DNA: TGTGCCAGCACCCAAGACGGGGGTTTCTCCTACGAGCAGTACTTC.

The V and J genes are TRBV19 and TRBJ2-1; the D is unclear. Germline CDR1 and CDR2: LNHDA and SQIVND (reference sequence). The CDR3 is 13 amino acids. The V gene lost 5 bases and the J gene lost 4 bases, with 9 bases spanning the gap. CDR3 amino acids: CASSPIGYNEQFF. CDR3 nucleotides: TGTGCCAGTAGTCCAATTGGGTACAATGAGCAGTTCTTC. Combining the CDR3 with reference TRBV19 and TRBJ2-1 gives the whole variable domain DGGITQSPKYLFRKEGQNVTLSCEQNLNHDAMYWYRQDPGQGLRLIYYSQIVNDFQKGDIAEGYSVSREKKESFPLTVTSAQKNPTAFYLCASSPIGYNEQFFGPGTRLTVL.

The rearrangement joins TRBV19 to TRBJ2-3; D remains ambiguous. Deletions cut 3 bases from V and 6 bases from J, with 7 bases between. CDR1 is LNHDA and CDR2 is SQIVND in the germline V gene (reference sequence). This CDR3 has 12 residues. The CDR3 here is CASSIETDTQYF. In DNA, the CDR3 is TGTGCCAGTAGTATCGAAACTGATACGCAGTATTTT.

This clone is labeled medium-sized (0.01 to 0.1%). The chain couples TRBV19 to TRBJ1-4; maybe TRBD1 (6 bases). With 7 bases removed from V and 2 bases from J, the gap between germline ends came to 8 bases. The CDR3 extends over 13 amino acids. Germline loops: CDR1 LNHDA, CDR2 SQIVND (reference sequence). CDR3 sequence: CASTGDTNEKLFF. In DNA, the CDR3 is TGTGCCAGTACAGGGGACACTAATGAAAAACTGTTTTTT.

The chain employs TRBV5-1 and TRBJ2-2; TRBD2 agrees at 7 bases. With V trimmed by 4 bases and J by 8 bases, 5 bases remained unmatched. The CDR3 totals 13 residues. Looked up from germline, CDR1 is SGHRS and CDR2 is YFSETQ. CDR3 protein: CASSPTAGGELFF. The CDR3, as DNA: TGCGCCAGCAGCCCTACAGCGGGAGGGGAGCTGTTTTTT.

The genes are TRBV27 and TRBJ2-7; D unclear. Between the trimmed V and J ends, which lost 0 bases and 3 bases, there was a span of 9 bases. CDR3 length equals 14 residues. CDR1 and CDR2 from the germline V gene are MNHEY and SMNVEV (reference sequence). For the CDR3, the DNA is TGTGCCAGCAGTTTATCGGCGCTAAACTACGAGCAGTACTTC. Its protein is CASSLSALNYEQYF.

There are a few counts of this clone. The gene calls are TRBV6-6 and TRBJ2-2; no clear D. This CDR3 has 15 amino acids. V was trimmed by 6 bases and J by 1 base, leaving 12 bases between them. Germline CDR1 reads MNHNY; CDR2 reads SVGAGI (reference sequence). The CDR3 region has the DNA TGTGCCAGCAGATCGAACCTGCAGAACACCGGGGAGCTGTTTTTT. This encodes CASRSNLQNTGELFF.

The J gene is TRBJ1-1, the V gene TRBV6-1, with 7 bases that match TRBD1. Germline V lookup: CDR1 MNHNS, CDR2 SASEGT. The CDR3 sequence is 12 residues long. The junction had 3 bases not matched to a gene; V was cut back by 9 bases and J by 2 bases. CDR3 DNA: TGTGCCAGTCAGGGGGACAACACTGAAGCTTTCTTT. Protein sequence: CASQGDNTEAFF.

The chain couples TRBV6-5 to TRBJ2-1, with 12 bases identical to TRBD2. With 5 bases clipped from V and 8 bases from J, the junction kept 4 bases outside the gene matches. The CDR3 is 14 amino acids. Germline V gene data show CDR1 as MNHEY and CDR2 as SVGAGI. The DNA of the CDR3 is TGTGCCAGCAGTCCTAGCGGGAGGGCCTATGAGCAGTTCTTC. Its protein product is CASSPSGRAYEQFF.

This chain uses TRBV20-1 with TRBJ2-5; a weak D match, TRBD1 (5 bases). CDR1 is DFQATT and CDR2 is SNEGSKA in the germline V gene (reference sequence). V shed 4 bases and J shed 2 bases, with 5 bases lying between them. This CDR3 is 11 amino acids long. The CDR3 coding sequence is TGCAGTGCTACAGGGCAAGAGACCCAGTACTTC. Residues: CSATGQETQYF.

The J gene is TRBJ1-1, the V gene TRBV19, with a possible D match to TRBD1 (5 bases). The germline CDR1 and CDR2 sequences are LNHDA and SQIVND (reference sequence). This CDR3 has 11 amino acids. V was cut by 6 bases and J by 5 bases, with 7 bases left in between. Written as DNA, the CDR3 is TGTGCCAGTAGGGGGGAAACTGAAGCTTTCTTT. It encodes CASRGETEAFF.

V gene TRBV7-8 combines with J gene TRBJ2-7; D is perhaps TRBD1 (6 bases). Trimming stripped 5 bases from V and 5 bases from J, with 16 bases between. There are 14 residues in the CDR3. The germline gives CDR1 SGHVS, CDR2 FQNEAQ. The CDR3 region has the DNA TGTGCCAGCAGCACCTCCAGGGGATCCAACGAGCAGTACTTC. This codes for CASSTSRGSNEQYF.

This clone was observed a handful of times. The V gene is TRBV7-2, the J gene TRBJ2-2; D perhaps matches TRBD2 (6 bases). CDR3 length: 14 residues. Germline CDR1 SGHTA, CDR2 FQGNSA. V lost 3 bases to trimming and J lost 7 bases, with 12 bases between them. The CDR3: CASSLGAGFGELFF. In DNA, the CDR3 is TGTGCCAGCAGCTTGGGAGCGGGTTTCGGGGAGCTGTTTTTT. The full variable domain, its missing parts supplied by reference TRBV7-2 and TRBJ2-2, is GAGVSQSPSNKVTEKGKDVELRCDPISGHTALYWYRQSLGQGLEFLIYFQGNSAPDKSGLPSDRFSAERTGGSVSTLTIQRTQQEDSAVYLCASSLGAGFGELFFGEGSRLTVL.

The gene calls are TRBV6-5 and TRBJ1-2; no reliable D call. V lost 6 bases and J lost 0, with 11 bases in between. This CDR3 has 14 residues. Per the germline V gene, CDR1 is MNHEY and CDR2 is SVGAGI. CDR3 in DNA: TGTGCCAGCAGCCCCGGGCTCTCTAACTATGGCTACACCTTC. Protein product: CASSPGLSNYGYTF.

The genes are TRBV5-6 and TRBJ2-5, with D unresolved. Trimming removed 5 bases at V and 2 bases at J, with 16 bases between. This CDR3 is 15 amino acids long. Germline values: CDR1 SGHDT, CDR2 YYEEEE. The CDR3 coding sequence is TGTGCCAGCAGTTTTTTCGGACGGATACAAGAGACCCAGTACTTC. Amino acids: CASSFFGRIQETQYF. The full variable domain, rest sourced from reference TRBV5-6 and TRBJ2-5, is DAGVTQSPTHLIKTRGQQVTLRCSPKSGHDTVSWYQQALGQGPQFIFQYYEEEERQRGNFPDRFSGHQFPNYSSELNVNALLLGDSALYLCASSFFGRIQETQYFGPGTRLLVL.

The CDR3 region has the DNA TGTGCCAGCAGCTTCGAGGTATACGCGAAGGCTTTCTTT. Translating it yields CASSFEVYAKAFF. The genes are TRBV7-9 and TRBJ1-1; D is unclear. Germline loops: CDR1 SEHNR, CDR2 FQNEAQ (reference sequence). The CDR3 contains 13 residues. V was trimmed by 3 bases and J by 11 bases, leaving 16 bases between them.

This rearrangement joins TRBV19 to TRBJ2-7; 11 bases align to TRBD1. CDR3 length: 16 amino acids. V was pared by 3 bases and J by 3 bases, with 7 bases of the junction left unmatched. The germline V gene has CDR1 LNHDA and CDR2 SQIVND (reference sequence). The CDR3 reads CASSIGAGQGVYEQYF. The CDR3 DNA reads TGTGCCAGTAGTATTGGAGCGGGACAGGGGGTCTACGAGCAGTACTTC. Full variable domain (remainder filled in from reference TRBV19 and TRBJ2-7): DGGITQSPKYLFRKEGQNVTLSCEQNLNHDAMYWYRQDPGQGLRLIYYSQIVNDFQKGDIAEGYSVSREKKESFPLTVTSAQKNPTAFYLCASSIGAGQGVYEQYFGPGTRLTVT.

The rearrangement links TRBV6-5 to TRBJ1-6, with D unclear. From germline, CDR1 is MNHEY and CDR2 SVGAGI. V was clipped by 1 base and J by 13 bases, with 20 bases between them. The CDR3 length is 16 residues. The CDR3 coding sequence is TGTGCCAGCAGTTACTGGTCCGGGATCCCCTCCGCTCCCCTCCACTTT. Its translation is CASSYWSGIPSAPLHF.

The chain joins TRBV7-2 to TRBJ1-1; D remains ambiguous. Trimming shortened V by 3 bases and J by 2 bases, and 10 bases separated the two germline ends. The germline CDR1 and CDR2 sequences are SGHTA and FQGNSA. The CDR3 is 14 amino acids. CDR3 bases: TGTGCCAGCAGCTTCGCGGTCCTTAACACTGAAGCTTTCTTT. This gives the protein CASSFAVLNTEAFF.

DNA of the CDR3: TGTGCCATCAGTGAGGGGAACTTAGCGGCGCAGTTCTTC. Translation: CAISEGNLAAQFF. The chain employs TRBV10-3 and TRBJ2-1; weak D call: TRBD2 (6 bases). The CDR3 totals 13 residues. Germline V gene sequence: CDR1 ENHRY, CDR2 SYGVKD. Trimming took 2 bases from V and 12 from J, leaving 14 bases between them.

This clone appeared a few times. The chain recombines TRBV6-5 with TRBJ1-1; 11 nucleotides match TRBD1. CDR1 is MNHEY, CDR2 SVGAGI, per germline. This CDR3 contains 14 residues. The junction had 5 bases not matched to a gene; V was cut back by 6 bases and J by 5 bases. The CDR3 bases are TGTGCCAGCAGGAAGGGGACAGGGGGAACTGAAGCTTTCTTT. Its protein is CASRKGTGGTEAFF.

J is TRBJ2-1 and V is TRBV6-5; TRBD1 might be the D (6 bases). This CDR3 is built from 15 residues. The V end lost 2 bases, the J end lost 0 bases, and 8 bases lay between the germline ends. Germline CDR1 reads MNHEY; CDR2 reads SVGAGI. The CDR3 DNA sequence: TGTGCCAGCAGTTACGGGGGCAGCTCCTACAATGAGCAGTTCTTC. This gives the protein CASSYGGSSYNEQFF.

The chain joins TRBV6-5 to TRBJ2-7; 7 nucleotides align to TRBD1. CDR1 and CDR2 from the germline V gene are MNHEY and SVGAGI. This CDR3 comprises 14 residues. V lost 3 bases and J lost 1; bases outside the gene matches: 3. This CDR3 is CASSYKGASYEQYF. The CDR3 nucleotides read TGTGCCAGCAGTTATAAGGGGGCGTCCTACGAGCAGTACTTC.

Here the CDR3 DNA reads TGTGCCAGCACCACGGACAGGGGCAGGGGAGGCGACGAGCAGTACTTC. Translating it yields CASTTDRGRGGDEQYF. The chain carries TRBV6-6 and TRBJ2-7; 9 bases fit TRBD1. The CDR3 totals 16 residues. Losses at the gene ends were 7 bases for V and 5 bases for J; bases not matched to a gene: 15. In germline, CDR1 is MNHNY, CDR2 SVGAGI (reference sequence).

This clone was observed a handful of times. The chain has TRBV7-9 and TRBJ1-6; D is undetermined. Looked up from germline, CDR1 is SEHNR and CDR2 is FQNEAQ (reference sequence). V shed 1 base and J shed 7 bases, with 5 bases lying between them. The CDR3 is made up of 13 amino acids. This CDR3 is CASSLGPNSPLHF. For the CDR3, the DNA is TGTGCCAGCAGCTTAGGGCCAAATTCACCCCTCCACTTT.

V gene TRBV5-1 combines with J gene TRBJ2-6; tentative D call: TRBD2 (6 bases). Germline-derived CDR1 and CDR2 are SGHRS and YFSETQ. V was trimmed by 4 bases and J by 4 bases, leaving 12 bases between them. The CDR3 length is 15 residues. The CDR3 sequence is CASSVLATGANVLTF. The CDR3 region has the DNA TGCGCCAGCAGCGTACTAGCTACAGGGGCCAACGTCCTGACTTTC.